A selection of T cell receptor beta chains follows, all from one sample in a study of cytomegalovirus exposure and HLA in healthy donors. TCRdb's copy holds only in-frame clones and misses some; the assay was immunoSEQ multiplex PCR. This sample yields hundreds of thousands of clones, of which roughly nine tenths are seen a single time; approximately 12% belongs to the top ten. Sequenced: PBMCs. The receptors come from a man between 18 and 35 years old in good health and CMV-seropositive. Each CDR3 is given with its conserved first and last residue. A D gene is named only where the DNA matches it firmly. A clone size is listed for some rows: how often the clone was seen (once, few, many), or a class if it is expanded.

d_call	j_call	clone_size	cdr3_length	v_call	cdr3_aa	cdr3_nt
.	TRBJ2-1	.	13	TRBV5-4	CASKDSTYNEQFF	TGTGCCAGCAAGGACAGCACCTACAATGAGCAGTTCTTC
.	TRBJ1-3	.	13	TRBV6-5	CASSTPGGNTIYF	TGTGCCAGCAGCACTCCAGGTGGAAACACCATATATTTT
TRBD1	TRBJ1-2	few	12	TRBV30	CAWGTGGGGYTF	TGTGCCTGGGGTACAGGGGGCGGAGGCTACACCTTC
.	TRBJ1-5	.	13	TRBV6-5	CASREAPHQPQHF	TGTGCCAGCAGAGAGGCTCCTCATCAGCCCCAGCATTTT
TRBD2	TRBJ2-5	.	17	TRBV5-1	CASSLAGTSGREETQYF	TGCGCCAGCAGCTTGGCGGGGACTAGCGGGAGGGAAGAGACCCAGTACTTC
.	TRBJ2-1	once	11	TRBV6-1	CASSDRTSQFF	TGTGCCAGCAGTGACCGGACGTCACAGTTCTTC
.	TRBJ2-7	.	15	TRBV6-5	CASSYSRRDLAEQYF	TGTGCCAGCAGTTACTCGCGCCGGGATCTAGCCGAGCAGTACTTC
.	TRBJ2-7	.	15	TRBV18	CASSPRNRASYEQYF	TGTGCCAGCTCACCTCGCAACCGGGCCAGCTACGAGCAGTACTTC
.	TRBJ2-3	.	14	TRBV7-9	CASSFQGITDTQYF	TGTGCCAGCAGCTTTCAGGGCATAACAGATACGCAGTATTTT
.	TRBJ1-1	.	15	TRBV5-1	CASSLAGGRGTEAFF	TGCGCCAGCAGCTTGGCGGGGGGTCGAGGCACTGAAGCTTTCTTT
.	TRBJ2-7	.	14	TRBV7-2	CASSSNPAWGEQYF	TGTGCCAGCAGCTCAAATCCAGCATGGGGCGAGCAGTACTTC
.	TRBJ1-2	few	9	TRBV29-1	CSVDIDYTF	TGCAGCGTTGACATAGACTACACCTTC
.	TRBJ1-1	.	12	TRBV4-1	CASSQGGLEAFF	TGCGCCAGCAGCCAAGGAGGGTTAGAAGCTTTCTTT
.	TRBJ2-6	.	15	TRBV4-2	CASSGDTSGANVLTF	TGTGCCAGCAGCGGCGATACGTCTGGGGCCAACGTCCTGACTTTC
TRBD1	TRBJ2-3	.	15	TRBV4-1	CASSQHGTGPDTQYF	TGCGCCAGCAGCCAACACGGGACAGGGCCAGATACGCAGTATTTT
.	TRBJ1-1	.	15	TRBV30	CAWRDFDRRNTEAFF	TGTGCCTGGAGGGACTTCGACAGGAGGAACACTGAAGCTTTCTTT
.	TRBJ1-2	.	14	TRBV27	CASSQGRANYGYTF	TGTGCCAGCAGTCAGGGCCGGGCTAACTATGGCTACACCTTC
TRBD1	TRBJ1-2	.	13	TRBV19	CASSDRVNYGYTF	TGTGCCAGTAGCGACAGGGTTAACTATGGCTACACCTTC
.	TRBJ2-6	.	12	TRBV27	CASSSNGNVLTF	TGTGCCAGCAGTTCTAACGGCAACGTCCTGACTTTC
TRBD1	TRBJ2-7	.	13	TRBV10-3	CASTGTGEGEQYF	TGTGCCTCCACCGGGACAGGGGAAGGCGAGCAGTACTTC
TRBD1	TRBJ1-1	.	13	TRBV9	CASSLGQPDEAFF	TGTGCCAGCAGCCTGGGACAGCCCGATGAAGCTTTCTTT
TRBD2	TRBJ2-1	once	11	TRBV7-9	CALGGYNEQFF	TGTGCCCTGGGGGGGTACAATGAGCAGTTCTTC
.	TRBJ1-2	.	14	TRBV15	CATGGYPKGYGYTF	TGTGCCACCGGCGGGTACCCGAAGGGGTATGGCTACACCTTC
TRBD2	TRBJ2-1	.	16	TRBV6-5	CASSYFFVSGSREQFF	TGTGCCAGCAGTTACTTTTTTGTTAGCGGGAGTCGTGAGCAGTTCTTC
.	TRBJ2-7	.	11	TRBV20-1	CSARASYEQYF	TGCAGTGCTAGAGCTTCCTACGAGCAGTACTTC
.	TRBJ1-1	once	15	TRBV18	CASSPVALDTSEAFF	TGTGCCAGCTCACCTGTCGCCCTAGATACGTCTGAAGCTTTCTTT
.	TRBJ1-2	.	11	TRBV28	CASKRFYGYTF	TGTGCCAGCAAGCGGTTCTATGGCTACACCTTC
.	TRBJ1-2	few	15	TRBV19	CASRSRSAANYGYTF	TGTGCCAGTAGGTCTAGATCAGCGGCTAACTATGGCTACACCTTC
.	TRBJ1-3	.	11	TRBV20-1	CSARVGNTIYF	TGCAGTGCCCGCGTCGGAAACACCATATATTTT
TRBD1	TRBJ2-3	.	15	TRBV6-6	CASSRTGGNTDTQYF	TGTGCCAGCAGTCGGACAGGGGGCAACACAGATACGCAGTATTTT
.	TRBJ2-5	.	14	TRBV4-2	CASSQVPAPGTQYF	TGTGCCAGCAGCCAAGTACCGGCTCCAGGGACCCAGTACTTC
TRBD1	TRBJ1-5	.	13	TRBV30	CAWSSTGVQPQHF	TGTGCCTGGAGTTCTACAGGGGTTCAGCCCCAGCATTTT
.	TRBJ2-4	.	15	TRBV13	CASSLGSGGANIQYF	TGTGCCAGCAGCTTAGGGTCTGGGGGAGCGAACATTCAGTACTTC
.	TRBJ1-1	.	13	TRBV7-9	CASSRDGGTEAFF	TGTGCCAGCAGTCGTGACGGGGGCACTGAAGCTTTCTTT
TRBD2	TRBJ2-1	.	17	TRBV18	CASSPNLAGSLNNEQFF	TGTGCCAGCTCACCTAACCTAGCGGGATCCCTCAACAATGAGCAGTTCTTC
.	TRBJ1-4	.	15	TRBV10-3	CAISAGGRVGEKLFF	TGTGCCATCAGTGCCGGGGGCAGGGTCGGGGAAAAACTGTTTTTT